This T cell receptor beta chain derives from a study of blood T cell repertoires in COVID-19. Overall study: COVID-19 samples, acute and convalescent, were from the United States, Italy and Spain. T cells, B-cell-depleted T cells, or PBMCs supplied cDNA or gDNA.

Produced via immunoSEQ multiplex PCR; TCRdb's table is partial and in-frame only. The sample consists of 470,000 or so clones, approximately 83% of them appearing once. Notes on this clone: This sequence may be a read error, since a much larger clone differs from it by one base. Other DNA sequences from this sample encode an identical CDR3 as well.

Germline assignment: CDR1 SGHTA and CDR2 FQGNSA. The CDR3 spans 13 residues. J lost 3 bases, V lost 5 bases, and 3 bases had no gene match. The chain is built from TRBV7-2 and TRBJ1-2; TRBD1 agrees at 7 bases. The material sequenced was peripheral blood. The sequence came from a human donor in a cohort sampled during active COVID-19. CDR3 in amino acids: CASSPDRDYGYTF. Here the CDR3 DNA reads TGTGCCAGCAGCCCTGACAGGGACTATGGCTACACCTTC.